The following is a TCR beta chain sequence with its context. This clone was observed once. What antigen it recognizes has not been identified. No base-level quality is on record; no much larger clone is a single base apart. The library was obtained by the immunoSEQ multiplex PCR assay. For the multiplex PCR, a mixture combining 60 forward primers for TCR Vbeta segments and 13 reverse primers for TCR Jbeta segments was used. Amplification of the CDR3 region of rearranged TCR beta genes was performed with a multiplex PCR assay on genomic DNA. Amplified TCR beta libraries were sequenced as 87-base-pair reads on the Illumina HiSeq System. Per the source publication's procedure: A later analysis counted tens of millions of unique TCR beta chains across the 550 to 700 repertoires, and 9.5 million to 11 million of these chains were shared by at least two donors. A nearest-neighbor algorithm error-corrected the raw reads and collapsed the reads into unique sequences, merging closely related sequences to remove PCR and sequencing errors. V, D and J gene segments were assigned by aligning CDR3 sequences to IMGT reference sequences. For a sequence to be retained, a match of at least six nucleotides was required to both a V gene segment and a J gene segment. A rearrangement was called productive if the CDR3 had no stop codons and remained in frame with V and J, and every other rearrangement was called non-productive. Following IMGT convention, CDR3 was defined as the stretch from the second conserved V-encoded cysteine to the conserved J-encoded phenylalanine. In an earlier analysis of some 550 of the donors, sequences lacking an unambiguous match to a single V gene segment were excluded. An earlier analysis of around 600 of the donors classified V segments as functional when productive rearrangements were above 56.7% and as segregating when the standard deviation between donors was above 5%. A statistical classification framework was built for diagnosing cytomegalovirus status from the catalog of TCR beta chain sequences. A later analysis assigned V and J genes by comparing TCR nucleotide sequences with IMGT/GENE-DB human TR gene sequences. In a later analysis, CDR3 sequences and most-parsimonious VDJ recombination scenarios were assigned using the TCRdist pipeline. In a later analysis, each TCR beta chain was defined by its CDR3 amino acid sequence together with its V-gene family, and reads lacking a unique V-gene family were excluded. To address suspected cross-contamination and a sequencing artifact, a later analysis removed approximately 600 highly shared, low-generation-probability nucleotide sequences. A later analysis calculated a clonal expansion index for each public chain from normalized within-repertoire ranks of inferred template counts. In a later analysis, generation probabilities were computed with a VDJ recombination model fitted to out-of-frame rearrangements, and the resulting probabilities were checked against IGoR. In a later analysis, TCR-TCR, TCR-HLA and TCR-CMV co-occurrence was scored with hypergeometric tests, and a repertoire-size bias correction was applied to TCR pairs. In a later analysis, false discovery rates were estimated by permuting HLA or CMV assignments 20 times. In a later analysis, co-occurring TCRs were grouped using DBSCAN, with TCRdist sequence similarity added in when clustering inside HLA-allele-positive subsets. For co-occurrence clustering, repertoires with fewer than 30,000 or more than 120,000 public chains were excluded, along with about five repertoires with anomalous nucleotide sharing. The table comes from immuneACCESS by way of TCRdb, which keeps in-frame sequences with V and J called. Part of the clones is missing from these tables; in studies checked, under half for an unresolved V gene and the rest for unknown reasons. The V and J calls and clone size come from that table; D and trimming were worked out from the DNA. The sample data list about 130,000 clones, and approximately 79% of these were observed just once. 4.3% of the sample belongs to the ten largest clones.

The sample originates from a study of cytomegalovirus exposure and HLA in healthy donors (TCRdb year 2017). At the level of the whole study: An earlier analysis of several hundred of the donors reported around 280 Gb of sequence data and around 110 million unique TCR beta sequences obtained from about 170 million T cells. Typing coverage varied by locus: roughly 629-630 donors for A, B, C, DRB1 and DQB1; around 560 for DQA1; more than 600 for DPA1; 400 to 480 for DPB1. HLA typing included class I and class II loci at four-digit resolution. Every discovery cohort repertoire had been produced on one sequencing platform. Several DR-DQ haplotypes were treated as single units for association and clustering because of strong linkage in the cohort. A later genetic analysis used genome-wide SNP genotypes for about 60% of the roughly 700 donors, treating that subset as a discovery cohort. Roughly 300 gigabases of sequencing data and roughly 90 million unique TCR sequences were included in an early release covering about 620 HLA-typed donors. Rather than drawing on any new phenotypic data, the later analysis identified candidate immune exposures from TCR beta sequences and the way those sequences occurred across donors. To predict cytomegalovirus infection status, the study combined high-throughput TCR immunosequencing, statistical association of individual TCRs with disease status, and machine learning. The study was designed to test whether signatures of past pathogen exposure could be identified by cataloging public T cell receptors. The genetic ancestry cluster associated with self-reported Caucasian donors included about 84% of the 300 to 400 genotyped donors. The T cell repertoires of some 700 subjects were profiled by immunosequencing and related to cytomegalovirus serostatus. Along with the roughly 670-subject first cohort, a separate validation cohort of 120 different subjects was used. An earlier analysis of more than 450 of the donors used high-throughput TCR beta sequencing to judge whether each TCR beta V gene segment behaved as functional or pseudogenic. To study patterns of TCR occurrence, a later analysis re-analyzed previously published TCR beta repertoires from under 750 donors and added high-resolution HLA genotyping. Donor age, sex, ethnicity and CMV serostatus were collected together with the repertoire data. Across 398 genotyped donors of the cohort, an average of roughly 250,000 unique TCR beta nucleotide sequences per donor were sequenced, and approximately 17% of those sequences were non-productive.

The CDR1 and CDR2 encoded by the germline V gene are KGHSH and LQKENI. The CDR3 goes from the cysteine to the phenylalanine over 14 residues. Only CDR3 DNA remains: 42 bases, in frame from the first base. The V end loses 5 bases and the J end loses 2 bases, and a stretch of 13 bases separates them. Overall study outcomes, separate from this receptor: In this cohort, only TCR beta chains were sequenced, and detectable features were limited by the absence of alpha or paired-chain data. In a later analysis, several top co-occurrence clusters were reported to appear linked to parvovirus B19, influenza, CMV and Epstein-Barr virus. At a false discovery rate of 0.05, a later analysis linked around 15,000 TCR beta sequences to specific HLA alleles. In a later genetic analysis, fewer N-insertions in productive TCRs were reported among donors in an Asian-associated ancestry cluster than the roughly 640-donor mean. Roughly uniform sequencing depth across donors was assumed in presence/absence analyses, although this assumption may not hold. The authors suggested that the approach could potentially be generalized to other disease states and immunological phenotypes. Some IMGT-functional V segments, including TRBV6-2 and TRBV6-3, could not be told apart with the 87-base-pair reads, so those segments were excluded. A further reported finding was that TCR beta sequences accurately predicted the HLA-A and HLA-B alleles for most subjects in the first cohort. In a later analysis, most CMV-associated TCR beta chains were found to appear HLA-restricted, with HLA associations seemingly driven largely by CMV exposure. In a later analysis, TCR association rates were found to vary across HLA loci, with the most associated TCRs seen for DRB1 alleles and the fewest for HLA-C alleles. A group of highly shared sequence variants was considered likely to be a technical artifact of the sequencing pipeline. In vitro tests confirmed that a few of the cytomegalovirus-associated TCR beta chains recognize cytomegalovirus antigens. V-gene and J-gene trimming of TCR beta chains was associated with a missense DCLRE1C variant in a later genetic analysis, and the association was replicated in an independent cohort. In a later analysis, HLA-associated TCR beta chains were found to be more clonally expanded and to have lower generation probabilities than equally common non-associated chains. Most TCR sequences were observed very rarely across donors, whereas some public TCRs were present in many individuals. The earlier analysis of a few hundred of the donors excluded about 16 rarely observed V segments, including chromosome 9 orphons, because counts were too low. When HLA alleles, especially DR and DQ, strongly co-occurred, TCR associations were difficult to assign to individual alleles. In both the original and validation cohorts, the classifier was reported to diagnose cytomegalovirus status with high specificity and sensitivity. For the cohort, immune exposure information was limited to CMV serostatus. Because some donors lacked HLA typing at each locus, the association tests relied only on the typed subset. Correlated functional status among segregating V segments might be attributable to linkage disequilibrium, but an unknown experimental factor could not be ruled out. Broadly in line with IMGT annotations, most TCR beta V segments showed up in productive rearrangements about 87% or about 30% of the time in an earlier analysis of roughly 590 of the donors. The study gave a list of more than 150 TCR beta chains associated with cytomegalovirus.

The cohort consisted of approximately 670 healthy bone marrow donors. All cohort members were sampled while nominally healthy, although unrecorded immune exposures were likely present. The donor tested CMV seropositive, placing the donor among the 310 or so seropositive members of the cohort. A peripheral blood sample was provided by each donor, and peripheral blood mononuclear cells were used for TCR beta sequencing. Genomic DNA extraction from the blood cell samples was performed with the Qiagen DNeasy Blood Extraction Kit. The receptor's source is a man younger than 35 in good health and CMV-seropositive. What was sequenced was PBMCs. The rearrangement joined TRBV18 to TRBJ2-7; confidence is insufficient to name the D gene. The nucleotide sequence reads as follows: TGTGCCAGCTCAATCTCTAGTACCCCCTACGAGCAGTACTTC. Its protein is CASSISSTPYEQYF.